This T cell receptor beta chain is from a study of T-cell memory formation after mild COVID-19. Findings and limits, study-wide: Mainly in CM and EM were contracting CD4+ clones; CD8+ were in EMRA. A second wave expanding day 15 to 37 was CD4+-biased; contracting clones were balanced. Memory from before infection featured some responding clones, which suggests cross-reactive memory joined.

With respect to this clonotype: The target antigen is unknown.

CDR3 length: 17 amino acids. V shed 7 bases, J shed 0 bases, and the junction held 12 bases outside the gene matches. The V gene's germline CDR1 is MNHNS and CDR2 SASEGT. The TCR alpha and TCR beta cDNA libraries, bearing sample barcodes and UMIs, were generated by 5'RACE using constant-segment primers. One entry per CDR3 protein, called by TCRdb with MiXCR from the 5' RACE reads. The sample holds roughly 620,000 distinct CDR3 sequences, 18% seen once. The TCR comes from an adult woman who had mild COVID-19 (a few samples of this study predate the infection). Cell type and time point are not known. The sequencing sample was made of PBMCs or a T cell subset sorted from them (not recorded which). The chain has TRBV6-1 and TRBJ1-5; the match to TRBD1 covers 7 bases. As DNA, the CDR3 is TGTGCCAGCATTCGGGACAGAGCCTCTTATAGCAATCAGCCCCAGCATTTT. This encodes CASIRDRASYSNQPQHF.